The entry below gives a single TCR beta chain sequence along with its context. Authors' data handling: Amplification of reference gene primers provided the estimated nucleated cell counts. The protocol was immunoSEQ multiplex PCR, while the TCRdb copy is restricted to in-frame clones and leaves out a portion. V, J and clone size are those of that table, while D and trimming were read from the DNA. The repertoire holds some 94,000 clones, with 72% as singletons. These data originate in a study of blood T cell repertoires in COVID-19. Study background: T cells, B-cell-depleted T cells, or PBMCs provided the cDNA or gDNA that served as material.

V lost 3 bases and J lost 6; bases outside the gene matches: 13. Germline V gene sequence: CDR1 SGHVS, CDR2 FQNEAQ. This CDR3 contains 18 residues. The sequenced sample was peripheral blood. The chain carries TRBV7-8 and TRBJ2-5, with 13 bases fitting TRBD2. The TCR was taken from a woman aged 55 to 70 in a cohort sampled during active or convalescent COVID-19. CDR3 residues: CASSFSTSGGAGRQTQYF. CDR3 nucleotides: TGTGCCAGCAGCTTTAGTACTAGCGGGGGGGCCGGTCGGCAGACCCAGTACTTC.